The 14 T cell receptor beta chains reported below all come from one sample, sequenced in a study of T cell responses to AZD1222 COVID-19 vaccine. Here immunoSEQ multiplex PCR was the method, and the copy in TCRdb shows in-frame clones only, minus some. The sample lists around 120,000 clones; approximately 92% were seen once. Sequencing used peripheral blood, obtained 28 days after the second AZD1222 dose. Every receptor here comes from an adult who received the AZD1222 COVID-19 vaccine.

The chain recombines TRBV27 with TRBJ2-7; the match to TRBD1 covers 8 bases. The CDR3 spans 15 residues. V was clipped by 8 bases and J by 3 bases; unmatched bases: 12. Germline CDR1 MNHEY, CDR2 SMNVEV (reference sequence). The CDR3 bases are TGTGCCAGCCGACCGCGACAGGGGCCCCTCTACGAGCAGTACTTC. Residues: CASRPRQGPLYEQYF.

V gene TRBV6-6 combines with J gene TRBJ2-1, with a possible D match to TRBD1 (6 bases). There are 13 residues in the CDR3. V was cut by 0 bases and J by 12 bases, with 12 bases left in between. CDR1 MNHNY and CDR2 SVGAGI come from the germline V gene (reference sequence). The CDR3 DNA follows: TGTGCCAGCAGTTACTCGGGTAGGGGGTTGCAGTTCTTC. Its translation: CASSYSGRGLQFF.

Here the CDR3 reads CASSDPPTNYGYTF. The CDR3 DNA is TGTGCCAGCAGTGATCCTCCTACTAACTATGGCTACACCTTC. The V call is TRBV6-1, the J call TRBJ1-2; D is unresolved. The CDR3 sequence is 14 residues long. V was clipped by 3 bases and J by 0 bases, with 8 bases between them. Germline V gene data show CDR1 as MNHNS and CDR2 as SASEGT.

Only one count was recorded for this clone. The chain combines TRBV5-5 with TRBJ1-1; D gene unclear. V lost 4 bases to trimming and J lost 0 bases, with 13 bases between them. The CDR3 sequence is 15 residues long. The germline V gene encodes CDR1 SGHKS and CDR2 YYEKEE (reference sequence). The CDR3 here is CASSPSGEVNTEAFF. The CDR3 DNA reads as TGTGCCAGCAGCCCGTCCGGGGAGGTGAACACTGAAGCTTTCTTT.

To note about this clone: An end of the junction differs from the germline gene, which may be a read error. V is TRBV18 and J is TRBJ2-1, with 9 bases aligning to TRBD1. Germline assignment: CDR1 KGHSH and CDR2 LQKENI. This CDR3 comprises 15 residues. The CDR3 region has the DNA TGTGCCAGTTCACCACGGGACAGGGTCTACAATGAGCAGTTCTTC. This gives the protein CASSPRDRVYNEQFF.

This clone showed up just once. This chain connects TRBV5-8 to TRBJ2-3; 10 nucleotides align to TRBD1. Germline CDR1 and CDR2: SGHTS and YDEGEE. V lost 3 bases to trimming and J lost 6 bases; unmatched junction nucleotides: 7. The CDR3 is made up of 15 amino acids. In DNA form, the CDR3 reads TGTGCCAGCAGCTCGGGACAGGGGTCCTTGGATACGCAGTATTTT. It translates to CASSSGQGSLDTQYF.

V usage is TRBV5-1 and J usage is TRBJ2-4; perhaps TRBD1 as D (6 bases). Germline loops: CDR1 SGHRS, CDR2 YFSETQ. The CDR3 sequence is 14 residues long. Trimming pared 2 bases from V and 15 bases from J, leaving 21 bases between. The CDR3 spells CASSFGHPQGHWYF. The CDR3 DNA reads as TGCGCCAGCAGCTTTGGCCACCCTCAGGGACATTGGTACTTC.

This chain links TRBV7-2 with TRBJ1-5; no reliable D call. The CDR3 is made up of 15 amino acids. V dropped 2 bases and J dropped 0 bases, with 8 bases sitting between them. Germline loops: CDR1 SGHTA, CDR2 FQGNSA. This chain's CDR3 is CASSLSWSSNQPQHF. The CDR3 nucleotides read TGTGCCAGCAGCTTATCTTGGTCTAGCAATCAGCCCCAGCATTTT.

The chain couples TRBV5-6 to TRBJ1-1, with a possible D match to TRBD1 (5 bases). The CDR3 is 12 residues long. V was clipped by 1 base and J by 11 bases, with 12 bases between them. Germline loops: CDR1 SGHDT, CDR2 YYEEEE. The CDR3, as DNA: TGTGCCAGCAGCTTGTGGGCTTCAGGGGCTTTCTTT. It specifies CASSLWASGAFF.

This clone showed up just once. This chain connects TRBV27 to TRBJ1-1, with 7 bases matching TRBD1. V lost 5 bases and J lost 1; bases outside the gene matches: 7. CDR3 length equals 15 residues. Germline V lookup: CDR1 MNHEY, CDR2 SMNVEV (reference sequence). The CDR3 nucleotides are TGTGCCAGCAGTCTCCGACAGGGTAGGAACACTGAAGCTTTCTTT. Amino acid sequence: CASSLRQGRNTEAFF.

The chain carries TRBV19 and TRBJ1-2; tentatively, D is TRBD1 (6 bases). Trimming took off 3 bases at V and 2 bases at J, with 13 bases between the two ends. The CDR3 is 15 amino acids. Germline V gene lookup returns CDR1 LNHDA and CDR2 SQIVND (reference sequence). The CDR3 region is CASSIPGAGNYGYTF. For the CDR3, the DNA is TGTGCCAGTAGTATCCCAGGGGCAGGGAACTATGGCTACACCTTC.

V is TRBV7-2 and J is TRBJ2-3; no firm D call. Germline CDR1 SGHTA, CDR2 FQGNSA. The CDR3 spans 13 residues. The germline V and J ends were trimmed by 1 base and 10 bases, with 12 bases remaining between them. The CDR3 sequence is CASSLVGAPPQYF. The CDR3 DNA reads TGTGCCAGCAGCTTAGTAGGAGCCCCCCCGCAGTATTTT.

DNA of the CDR3: TGCAGCGCCGGGGACAGCTATGGCTACACCTTC. Its protein is CSAGDSYGYTF. The J gene is TRBJ1-2, the V gene TRBV29-1; 7 bases match TRBD1. Trimming removed 7 bases from V and 4 bases from J; junction bases left unmatched: 3. The CDR3 sequence is 11 residues long. CDR1 and CDR2 (germline): SQVTM, ANQGSEA.

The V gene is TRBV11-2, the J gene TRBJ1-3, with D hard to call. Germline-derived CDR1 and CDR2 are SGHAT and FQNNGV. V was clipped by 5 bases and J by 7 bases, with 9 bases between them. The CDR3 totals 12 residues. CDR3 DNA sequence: TGTGCCAGCAGCCAGCAGCCCAACACCATATATTTT. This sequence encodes CASSQQPNTIYF.